The 21 T cell receptor beta chains below come from one sample, sequenced in a study of identifying expanded T cells in peripheral blood. Clones were read by immunoSEQ multiplex PCR, and TCRdb kept only the in-frame ones, dropping some. The sample has 90,000 or so clones, approximately 83% seen once. Sample: blood. All receptors come from a person between 18 and 75 years old in good health.

This sequence joins TRBV6-5 and TRBJ1-4; 7 bases fit TRBD1. CDR3 size: 15 residues. Losses at the gene ends were 0 bases for V and 6 bases for J; bases not matched to a gene: 4. Germline V gene lookup returns CDR1 MNHEY and CDR2 SVGAGI. CDR3 loop: CASSYSRQGHEKLFF. CDR3 nucleotides: TGTGCCAGCAGTTACTCCAGACAGGGCCATGAAAAACTGTTTTTT.

The rearrangement links TRBV27 to TRBJ2-7, with a possible D match to TRBD1 (6 bases). From germline, CDR1 is MNHEY and CDR2 SMNVEV (reference sequence). This CDR3 has 14 amino acids. Trimming removed 3 bases at V and 5 bases at J, with 14 bases between. CDR3 in amino acids: CASSLDRSPNEQYF. As DNA, the CDR3 is TGTGCCAGCAGTTTGGACAGAAGCCCAAACGAGCAGTACTTC.

This chain uses TRBV7-6 with TRBJ2-1; D is perhaps TRBD2 (6 bases). Germline V gives CDR1 SGHVS, CDR2 FNYEAQ. CDR3 length equals 17 residues. Deletions cut 1 base from V and 0 bases from J, with 13 bases between. The CDR3 DNA reads TGTGCCAGCAGCTTAGGAGTAGGGCGGGGCTCCTACAATGAGCAGTTCTTC. Translation: CASSLGVGRGSYNEQFF.

This clone is labeled as medium-sized. DNA for the CDR3: TGTGCCAGCAGTGAGGGGTGGGGCTACACCTTC. Amino acids: CASSEGWGYTF. The chain carries TRBV6-1 and TRBJ1-2; no firm D call. With 3 bases removed from V and 8 bases from J, the gap between germline ends came to 7 bases. Germline loops: CDR1 MNHNS, CDR2 SASEGT. The CDR3 loop spans 11 amino acids.

This chain connects TRBV9 to TRBJ1-1; TRBD1 matches at 7 bases. This CDR3 contains 15 residues. Looked up from germline, CDR1 is SGDLS and CDR2 is YYNGEE. V shed 5 bases, J shed 0 bases, and the junction held 7 bases outside the gene matches. The CDR3 sequence is CASSSGDSMNTEAFF. CDR3 coding DNA: TGTGCCAGCAGTAGCGGGGACAGCATGAACACTGAAGCTTTCTTT.

The chain has TRBV5-1 and TRBJ2-7, with 7 nucleotides matching TRBD1. Germline V gives CDR1 SGHRS, CDR2 YFSETQ. CDR3 length: 14 amino acids. Trimming cost V 4 bases and J 3 bases; bases outside gene matches: 7. CDR3 DNA sequence: TGCGCCAGCAGCGTCGCCCAGGGGGTCTACGAGCAGTACTTC. Translation gives CASSVAQGVYEQYF.

The genes are TRBV4-3 and TRBJ1-1, with 10 bases identical to TRBD1. The CDR3 covers 15 residues. The germline V gene encodes CDR1 LGHNA and CDR2 YSLEER. Losses at the gene ends were 2 bases for V and 7 bases for J; bases not matched to a gene: 7. This chain's CDR3 is CASSQLDRGLSEAFF. The CDR3 DNA follows: TGCGCCAGCAGCCAACTCGACAGGGGGCTTAGTGAAGCTTTCTTT.

CDR3 protein: CASSFRKHVPYGYTF. As DNA, the CDR3 is TGTGCCAGCAGCTTCAGAAAACACGTACCTTATGGCTACACCTTC. This chain connects TRBV5-8 to TRBJ1-2, with D uncertain. CDR3 length: 15 amino acids. Germline-derived CDR1 and CDR2 are SGHTS and YDEGEE. Trimming pared 2 bases from V and 5 bases from J, leaving 16 bases between.

The chain combines TRBV7-9 with TRBJ1-2; D not certain. The CDR3 consists of 14 residues. Per the germline V gene, CDR1 is SEHNR and CDR2 is FQNEAQ (reference sequence). Deletions cut 3 bases from V and 5 bases from J, with 13 bases between. This CDR3 is CASSFSPELYGYTF. CDR3 in DNA: TGTGCCAGCAGCTTTAGTCCAGAACTTTATGGCTACACCTTC.

The chain employs TRBV11-2 and TRBJ2-2, with D unresolved. Between the trimmed V and J ends, which lost 2 bases and 3 bases, there was a span of 4 bases. There are 13 residues in the CDR3. The germline V gene has CDR1 SGHAT and CDR2 FQNNGV. The CDR3 nucleotides are TGTGCCAGCAGCTTACTCTACACCGGGGAGCTGTTTTTT. Translation: CASSLLYTGELFF.

The rearrangement links TRBV25-1 to TRBJ2-3; D possibly uses TRBD1 or TRBD2 (5 bases each). The V gene's germline CDR1 is MGHDK and CDR2 SYGVNS. The length of the CDR3 is 16 residues. V gave up 6 bases and J gave up 0 bases, with 16 bases separating them. Here the CDR3 reads CASSSGTASSTDTQYF. The CDR3 coding sequence is TGTGCCAGCAGCAGTGGGACGGCGTCTAGCACAGATACGCAGTATTTT.

The rearrangement joins TRBV19 to TRBJ2-5; 7 positions match TRBD1. V was clipped by 1 base and J by 6 bases; unmatched bases: 5. CDR1 and CDR2 (germline): LNHDA, SQIVND (reference sequence). The CDR3 runs to 14 residues. As DNA, the CDR3 is TGTGCCAGTAGTATAGTAACGGGACAGAAGACCCAGTACTTC. Amino acids: CASSIVTGQKTQYF.

The chain combines TRBV11-2 with TRBJ2-1; 7 nucleotides align to TRBD1. With V trimmed by 2 bases and J by 4 bases, 8 bases remained unmatched. CDR1 is SGHAT and CDR2 is FQNNGV in the germline V gene. CDR3 length equals 16 residues. The CDR3 coding sequence is TGTGCCAGCAGCTTAAGGGGAACCAGGGGGTACAATGAGCAGTTCTTC. This sequence encodes CASSLRGTRGYNEQFF.

Here the CDR3 DNA reads TGTGCCAGCAGCACCTCGGACGCCCAGGTGAAAGCTTTCTTT. Amino acids: CASSTSDAQVKAFF. The chain links TRBV5-4 to TRBJ1-1, with D unresolved. CDR1 and CDR2 from the germline V gene are SGHNT and YYREEE (reference sequence). The CDR3 consists of 14 residues. V gave up 4 bases and J gave up 9 bases, with 19 bases separating them.

V usage is TRBV7-2 and J usage is TRBJ1-5; no reliable D call. CDR3 length equals 13 residues. Germline-derived CDR1 and CDR2 are SGHTA and FQGNSA. V was shortened by 5 bases and J by 5 bases, with 10 bases between the two germline ends. CDR3 nucleotide sequence: TGTGCCAGCAGCCCCCGCGTCTATCAGCCCCAGCATTTT. It specifies CASSPRVYQPQHF. Supplemented by reference TRBV7-2 and TRBJ1-5, the full variable domain reads GAGVSQSPSNKVTEKGKDVELRCDPISGHTALYWYRQSLGQGLEFLIYFQGNSAPDKSGLPSDRFSAERTGGSVSTLTIQRTQQEDSAVYLCASSPRVYQPQHFGDGTRLSIL.

The rearrangement uses TRBV7-2 and TRBJ1-2; D might be TRBD1 (6 bases). CDR3 size: 15 residues. Between the trimmed V and J ends, which lost 5 bases and 3 bases, there was a span of 16 bases. Germline lookup yields CDR1 SGHTA and CDR2 FQGNSA. CDR3 residues: CASSKLTGGDYGYTF. Written as DNA, the CDR3 is TGTGCCAGCAGCAAACTTACTGGGGGCGACTATGGCTACACCTTC.

This chain links TRBV6-6 with TRBJ1-6; D not certain. The CDR3 loop spans 13 amino acids. Germline CDR1 and CDR2: MNHNY and SVGAGI (reference sequence). Trimming took off 7 bases at V and 7 bases at J, with 11 bases between the two ends. The CDR3 here is CASTPRGNSPLHF. CDR3 nucleotide sequence: TGTGCCAGCACTCCACGGGGAAATTCACCCCTCCACTTT.

The chain uses TRBV10-2 and TRBJ2-2; D perhaps matches TRBD1 (5 bases). This CDR3 spans 14 amino acids. Per germline, CDR1 WSHSY and CDR2 SAAADI. The germline V and J ends were trimmed by 5 bases and 6 bases, with 13 bases remaining between them. The DNA for the CDR3 is TGCGCCAGCAGTCCAAGCAGGGTTCCCGGGGAGCTGTTTTTT. Its translation is CASSPSRVPGELFF.

This chain links TRBV29-1 with TRBJ1-5; unclear D gene. Germline lookup yields CDR1 SQVTM and CDR2 ANQGSEA. Deletions cut 5 bases from V and 4 bases from J, with 18 bases between. The CDR3 covers 15 residues. The CDR3 sequence is CSVQWEGSKNQPQHF. Written as DNA, the CDR3 is TGCAGCGTTCAATGGGAGGGATCAAAAAATCAGCCCCAGCATTTT.

The rearrangement links TRBV30 to TRBJ1-2, with D tentatively TRBD1 (5 bases). In germline, CDR1 is GTSNPN, CDR2 SVGIG (reference sequence). This CDR3 region has 13 residues. Trimming cost V 4 bases and J 3 bases, with 12 bases left between them. CDR3 residues: CAWTGGEDYGYTF. CDR3 DNA sequence: TGTGCCTGGACCGGAGGGGAGGACTATGGCTACACCTTC. Complete variable domain (other parts from reference TRBV30 and TRBJ1-2): SQTIHQWPATLVQPVGSPLSLECTVEGTSNPNLYWYRQAAGRGLQLLFYSVGIGQISSEVPQNLSASRPQDRQFILSSKKLLLSDSGFYLCAWTGGEDYGYTFGSGTRLTVV.

The chain combines TRBV21-1 with TRBJ2-2; the D call of TRBD2 is as the table states it, not checked on the DNA. TRBV21-1 is deemed a pseudogene. The CDR3 is 17 amino acids. The CDR3 nucleotides are TGTGCCAGCAGCTCTCGGAGGGGGGGCGCGGACACCGGGGAGCTGTTTTTT. Translation: CASSSRRGGADTGELFF.